The 24 T cell receptor beta chains below come from one sample, sequenced in a study of blood T cell repertoires in COVID-19. TCRdb's table, derived via immunoSEQ multiplex PCR, lists solely in-frame clones and lacks some. The data hold over 80,000 clones, with nearly 90% observed a single time. Sequencing was done on a sample of peripheral blood. All receptors come from a man between 65 and 79 years old with acute or convalescent COVID-19.

The chain is built from TRBV5-6 and TRBJ2-5; D might be TRBD1 (5 bases). The V gene lost 1 base and the J gene lost 4 bases, with 11 bases spanning the gap. This CDR3 is 14 amino acids long. Germline lookup yields CDR1 SGHDT and CDR2 YYEEEE. The CDR3 region has the DNA TGTGCCAGCAGCTTGCCGACAGCTACAGAGACCCAGTACTTC. Its protein product is CASSLPTATETQYF.

The V gene is TRBV23-1, the J gene TRBJ2-7; tentatively, D is TRBD1 (6 bases). TRBV23-1 falls under the ORF class, with uncertain function. Trimming shortened V by 6 bases and J by 5 bases, and 17 bases separated the two germline ends. This CDR3 region has 14 residues. The CDR3 loop is CASSPGVNLHEQYF. In DNA, the CDR3 is TGCGCCAGCAGCCCAGGGGTTAACCTTCACGAGCAGTACTTC.

This chain uses TRBV7-3 with TRBJ2-1; possible D gene TRBD2, 5 bases. The V end lost 5 bases, the J end lost 0 bases, and 17 bases lay between the germline ends. CDR1 and CDR2 (germline): SGHTA, FQGTGA. This CDR3 region has 17 residues. In DNA form, the CDR3 reads TGTGCCAGCAGCCCCCCCGTTGACGGACTCTCCTACAATGAGCAGTTCTTC. Its translation is CASSPPVDGLSYNEQFF.

The V gene is TRBV2, the J gene TRBJ2-3; 14 bases match TRBD2. Germline assignment: CDR1 SNHLY and CDR2 FYNNEI. Losses at the gene ends were 1 base for V and 3 bases for J; bases not matched to a gene: 3. CDR3 length: 17 residues. The CDR3 reads CASSEGTSGRRTDTQYF. The CDR3 DNA sequence: TGTGCCAGCAGTGAAGGGACTAGCGGGAGGAGGACAGATACGCAGTATTTT.

CDR3: CASSLEAPGYNSPLHF. In nucleotides, the CDR3 is TGTGCCAGCAGCTTGGAGGCCCCAGGGTACAATTCACCCCTCCACTTT. The rearrangement joins TRBV5-4 to TRBJ1-6, with D perhaps TRBD1 (5 bases). Trimming removed 0 bases at V and 7 bases at J, with 14 bases between. CDR3 length: 16 residues. Germline CDR1 and CDR2: SGHNT and YYREEE (reference sequence).

This clone was detected only once. The chain has TRBV7-2 and TRBJ2-3, with unresolved D. Trimming cost V 1 base and J 1 base, with 12 bases left between them. In germline, CDR1 is SGHTA, CDR2 FQGNSA. The CDR3 has 16 residues. CDR3 DNA sequence: TGTGCCAGCAGCTTAGATAAGGCGGAGCGCACAGATACGCAGTATTTT. This codes for CASSLDKAERTDTQYF.

The chain has TRBV28 and TRBJ2-4; 8 bases are a match to TRBD2. J lost 3 bases, V lost 7 bases, and 11 bases had no gene match. The CDR3 runs to 16 residues. Per germline, CDR1 MDHEN and CDR2 SYDVKM. CDR3 bases: TGTGCCAGCACCCCAGCAAGCGGGGGTCTCAAAAACATTCAGTACTTC. Its protein product is CASTPASGGLKNIQYF.

In this sample, this clone turned up once. The rearrangement uses TRBV19 and TRBJ2-7, with 8 bases matching TRBD2. V lost 4 bases and J lost 0; bases outside the gene matches: 8. The CDR3 extends over 16 amino acids. From germline, CDR1 is LNHDA and CDR2 SQIVND (reference sequence). The CDR3 DNA is TGTGCCAGTAGTACCGCCGGGACTAGGCTCTCCTACGAGCAGTACTTC. Residues: CASSTAGTRLSYEQYF.

The CDR3 reads CASSGLESLNEQFF. In DNA form, the CDR3 reads TGTGCCAGTAGTGGACTAGAAAGCCTCAATGAGCAGTTCTTC. The V call is TRBV19, the J call TRBJ2-1; 7 nucleotides align to TRBD2. Germline assignment: CDR1 LNHDA and CDR2 SQIVND (reference sequence). Germline trimming cut 5 bases from V and 6 bases from J; bases unmatched to any gene: 7. The CDR3 contains 14 residues.

The chain is built from TRBV19 and TRBJ1-2, with 8 positions matching TRBD1. Germline V gene lookup returns CDR1 LNHDA and CDR2 SQIVND (reference sequence). There are 15 residues in the CDR3. V trimming: 4 bases; J trimming: 3 bases; junction bases outside the gene matches: 7. CDR3 in DNA: TGTGCCAGTAGTACTCCAGGGGGCCCGGACTATGGCTACACCTTC. It codes for CASSTPGGPDYGYTF.

This chain joins TRBV28 and TRBJ1-1; unclear D gene. CDR3 length: 14 amino acids. V was pared by 5 bases and J by 2 bases, with 12 bases between. Germline V gives CDR1 MDHEN, CDR2 SYDVKM. CDR3 DNA sequence: TGTGCCAGCAGTGGAGGGCGGAGAAACACTGAAGCTTTCTTT. Translating it yields CASSGGRRNTEAFF.

The chain has TRBV7-9 and TRBJ2-2, with D perhaps matching TRBD2 (6 bases). Trimming shortened V by 1 base and J by 0 bases, and 9 bases separated the two germline ends. From germline, CDR1 is SEHNR and CDR2 FQNEAQ (reference sequence). The CDR3 spans 16 residues. CDR3 loop: CASSLGVAANTGELFF. The CDR3 DNA follows: TGTGCCAGCAGCTTAGGTGTAGCGGCGAACACCGGGGAGCTGTTTTTT.

V is TRBV21-1 and J is TRBJ1-3; TRBD1 is taken as the D call from the table, unchecked against the DNA. TRBV21-1 is given as a pseudogene. CDR3 length: 13 residues. The CDR3 sequence is CASGIRQGNTIYF. CDR3 DNA: TGTGCCAGCGGCATCCGTCAGGGAAACACCATATATTTT.

V gene TRBV12-3 or TRBV12-4 combines with J gene TRBJ1-2; TRBD1 agrees at 8 bases. This CDR3 spans 13 amino acids. The V gene end was trimmed by 1 base and the J gene end by 11 bases; junction bases not matched to a gene: 6. The CDR3 reads CASSLGTGYRYTF. The CDR3 DNA reads TGTGCCAGCAGTTTAGGGACAGGGTATAGGTACACCTTC.

The chain is built from TRBV9 and TRBJ2-7; 9 nucleotides match TRBD1. V shed 4 bases and J 1 base; nucleotides not matched to a gene: 6. The CDR3 is 15 amino acids. The germline V gene encodes CDR1 SGDLS and CDR2 YYNGEE. The CDR3 is CASSPYDRGSYEQYF. Here the CDR3 DNA reads TGTGCCAGCAGCCCTTACGACAGGGGGTCCTACGAGCAGTACTTC.

V is TRBV4-3 and J is TRBJ2-3; 7 nucleotides line up with TRBD1. Germline V CDR1 and CDR2: LGHNA, YSLEER. The CDR3 has 16 amino acids. Germline trimming cut 1 base from V and 3 bases from J; bases unmatched to any gene: 7. CDR3 sequence (DNA): TGCGCCAGCAGCCAAGGGACAGGTTTATTAACAGATACGCAGTATTTT. It specifies CASSQGTGLLTDTQYF.

V usage is TRBV23-1 and J usage is TRBJ1-6; D gene unclear. TRBV23-1 is assigned to the ORF class and has an uncertain function. The V end lost 3 bases, the J end lost 5 bases, and 17 bases lay between the germline ends. This CDR3 has 17 residues. The CDR3 region is CASSHLDPRRDNSPLHF. The CDR3 DNA sequence: TGCGCCAGCAGTCACCTGGACCCTCGGAGGGATAATTCACCCCTCCACTTT.

The CDR3 coding sequence is TGTGCAAACGAAGTGGCAGTGAACACCGGGGAGCTGTTTTTT. Amino acid sequence: CANEVAVNTGELFF. The chain links TRBV30 to TRBJ2-2; D gene ambiguous. The germline V gene has CDR1 GTSNPN and CDR2 SVGIG (reference sequence). This CDR3 contains 14 residues. The full variable domain, with the rest looked up from reference TRBV30 and TRBJ2-2, is SQTIHQWPATLVQPVGSPLSLECTVEGTSNPNLYWYRQAAGRGLQLLFYSVGIGQISSEVPQNLSASRPQDRQFILSSKKLLLSDSGFYLCANEVAVNTGELFFGEGSRLTVL.

This sequence joins TRBV7-2 and TRBJ2-1; TRBD1 agrees at 7 bases. The V segment lost 5 bases and the J segment 4 bases; nucleotides outside the gene matches: 17. The CDR3 has 18 residues. CDR1 SGHTA and CDR2 FQGNSA come from the germline V gene. The CDR3 DNA follows: TGTGCCAGCAGCCCCCGCCGGGACAGTCCGACTATATACAATGAGCAGTTCTTC. Encoded protein: CASSPRRDSPTIYNEQFF.

This clone showed up just once. The rearrangement joins TRBV19 to TRBJ1-5; 8 positions match TRBD1. Per the germline V gene, CDR1 is LNHDA and CDR2 is SQIVND (reference sequence). V was clipped by 3 bases and J by 6 bases; unmatched bases: 16. The CDR3 spans 18 residues. The CDR3 region is CASSIKGSGGAGSQPQHF. CDR3 DNA sequence: TGTGCCAGTAGTATTAAGGGGTCAGGGGGCGCAGGTTCTCAGCCCCAGCATTTT. Filled out from reference TRBV19 and TRBJ1-5, the complete variable domain reads DGGITQSPKYLFRKEGQNVTLSCEQNLNHDAMYWYRQDPGQGLRLIYYSQIVNDFQKGDIAEGYSVSREKKESFPLTVTSAQKNPTAFYLCASSIKGSGGAGSQPQHFGDGTRLSIL.

This clone was found once. CDR3 sequence (DNA): TGTGCCACCAGCAGAGAAAGCGGGACCCCTTACAATGAGCAGTTCTTC. It encodes CATSRESGTPYNEQFF. The rearrangement links TRBV15 to TRBJ2-1; 7 positions match TRBD2. The CDR3 is 16 amino acids. Germline V lookup: CDR1 LNHNV, CDR2 YYDKDF (reference sequence). V lost 0 bases and J lost 4; bases outside the gene matches: 6. The whole variable domain, filled in from reference TRBV15 and TRBJ2-1, reads DAMVIQNPRYQVTQFGKPVTLSCSQTLNHNVMYWYQQKSSQAPKLLFHYYDKDFNNEADTPDNFQSRRPNTSFCFLDIRSPGLGDTAMYLCATSRESGTPYNEQFFGPGTRLTVL.

The chain couples TRBV29-1 to TRBJ1-5; D unclear. Trimming pared 6 bases from V and 4 bases from J, leaving 13 bases between. Germline values: CDR1 SQVTM, CDR2 ANQGSEA. The CDR3 contains 13 residues. DNA of the CDR3: TGCAGCGTCGGCGGGAGTTGGAATCAGCCCCAGCATTTT. It translates to CSVGGSWNQPQHF. The full variable domain, rest sourced from reference TRBV29-1 and TRBJ1-5, is SAVISQKPSRDICQRGTSLTIQCQVDSQVTMMFWYRQQPGQSLTLIATANQGSEATYESGFVIDKFPISRPNLTFSTLTVSNMSPEDSSIYLCSVGGSWNQPQHFGDGTRLSIL.

The chain links TRBV6-5 to TRBJ2-7; D perhaps matches TRBD1 (5 bases). The CDR3 spans 12 residues. The germline gives CDR1 MNHEY, CDR2 SVGAGI. Trimming pared 7 bases from V and 3 bases from J, leaving 10 bases between. The CDR3 coding sequence is TGTGCCAGCACTACGACAGACTACGAGCAGTACTTC. This sequence encodes CASTTTDYEQYF.

This clone appeared a few times. The junction shows a germline mismatch at one end, possibly a read error. The rearrangement uses TRBV10-3 and TRBJ1-2; a possible D gene is TRBD1 (5 bases). From germline, CDR1 is ENHRY and CDR2 SYGVKD. This CDR3 comprises 13 residues. The DNA of the CDR3 is TGTGCCATCACCGACGGGGGATCGGGGTATAAAGTCTTC. This codes for CAITDGGSGYKVF.